This TCR beta chain came from a study of graft-versus-host responses after intestinal transplantation. Study-level points and caveats: Graft-versus-host to host-versus-graft clonal ratios in allografts were high in patients with graft-donor T cell macrochimerism. An association linked early post-transplant HvG declines with peak circulating GvH clone levels.

Turning to this clone: What it recognizes is unknown.

This table comes from immunoSEQ multiplex PCR, and its TCRdb copy is limited to in-frame clones, with some not included. The sample records tens of thousands of clones, 90% to 95% being singletons. Sequencing was performed on PBMCs, taken approximately 740 days after a first intestinal transplant, on the day of a second. The sequence came from a human patient who received an intestinal transplant, so some T cells may come from the graft donor.

CDR3 bases: TGTGCCAGCGGAGACGGCTACTTTCAGTACTTC. This sequence encodes CASGDGYFQYF. The genes are TRBV7-2 and TRBJ2-4; D unclear. Per the germline V gene, CDR1 is SGHTA and CDR2 is FQGNSA. The ends were cut back, 8 bases at V and 11 bases at J, with 13 bases in the middle. The CDR3 sequence is 11 residues long.